This TCR beta chain emerged from a study of blood T cell repertoires in COVID-19. As for the study in general: Italy, Spain and the United States were the sources of the convalescent and acute COVID-19 samples. Sources were T cells, B-cell-depleted T cells, or PBMCs; the material itself was cDNA or gDNA.

The germline V gene encodes CDR1 LNHDA and CDR2 SQIVND (reference sequence). The CDR3 contains 11 residues. V shed 8 bases, J shed 6 bases, and the junction held 3 bases outside the gene matches. Authors' analysis steps: Counts of nucleated cells, estimated from reference gene primer amplification, were obtained. The data were produced by immunoSEQ multiplex PCR, yet TCRdb's version contains in-frame clones alone and is incomplete. V, J and clone size derive from that table, while D and trimming were established from the DNA sequence. The sample records approximately 220,000 clones, 86% being singletons.

This sequence was found in a man aged 45-60 years with acute or convalescent COVID-19. This sequence joins TRBV19 and TRBJ1-1, with 7 bases lining up with TRBD1. The sample taken for sequencing was peripheral blood. CDR3 nucleotides: TGTGCCAGTGGTACAGGGGCTGAAGCTTTCTTT. Protein product: CASGTGAEAFF.